One and the same sample provided the 16 T cell receptor beta chains below, sequenced in a study of T-cell reconstitution after alpha-beta-depleted transplantation in children. As it was prepared, the TCRbeta library received unique molecular identifiers. TCRdb reprocessed the PCR reads via MiXCR and lists one record per CDR3 protein. The table lists roughly 790,000 distinct CDR3 sequences, 15% to 20% of them singletons, with about 4.6% in the top ten. The sample here was PBMCs, mostly from graft donor cells, taken 360 days after TCRalphabeta/CD19-depleted stem cell transplant. The receptors come from a male patient aged 10-17 years who had a stem cell transplant for acute lymphoblastic leukemia, so the T cells may come from the graft donor.

This clonotype was seen a few times. DNA for the CDR3: TGCGCCAGCAGCCAAGGCCTAGCGGGACCATCCTACGAGCAGTACTTC. It encodes CASSQGLAGPSYEQYF. V and J are TRBV4-1 and TRBJ2-7; 9 bases match TRBD2. The CDR3 covers 16 residues. CDR1 and CDR2 from the germline V gene are MGHRA and YSYEKL. V shed 1 base, J shed 1 base, and the junction held 5 bases outside the gene matches.

The chain joins TRBV4-1 to TRBJ2-3, with 12 bases aligning to TRBD2. Losses at the gene ends were 0 bases for V and 6 bases for J; bases not matched to a gene: 4. The CDR3 spans 16 residues. Germline V lookup: CDR1 MGHRA, CDR2 YSYEKL. CDR3 region: CASSQETSGSWDTQYF. The CDR3 DNA reads as TGCGCCAGCAGCCAAGAGACTAGCGGGAGCTGGGATACGCAGTATTTT.

The J gene is TRBJ1-5, the V gene TRBV24-1; D is undetermined. V shed 4 bases and J shed 7 bases, with 7 bases lying between them. The CDR3 covers 12 residues. Per the germline V gene, CDR1 is KGHDR and CDR2 is SFDVKD. CDR3 amino acids: CATSEQMQPQHF. The CDR3 DNA follows: TGTGCCACCAGTGAACAAATGCAGCCCCAGCATTTT.

The rearrangement uses TRBV11-2 and TRBJ2-3; D remains unclear. CDR3 length equals 15 residues. Germline values: CDR1 SGHAT, CDR2 FQNNGV. V was trimmed by 5 bases and J by 5 bases, leaving 17 bases between them. The CDR3 DNA reads TGTGCCAGCAGCCGCCAGAACGTCGCTAGAGATACGCAGTATTTT. Its translation is CASSRQNVARDTQYF.

The rearrangement links TRBV7-2 to TRBJ1-5; D is undetermined. This CDR3 region has 15 residues. The germline gives CDR1 SGHTA, CDR2 FQGNSA. The V end lost 0 bases, the J end lost 1 base, and 7 bases lay between the germline ends. The CDR3 sequence is CASSLALGSNQPQHF. The CDR3 DNA reads as TGTGCCAGCAGCTTAGCGCTGGGGAGCAATCAGCCCCAGCATTTT.

This clonotype was observed a handful of times. V and J are TRBV5-1 and TRBJ2-1; 10 nucleotides match TRBD2. Per the germline V gene, CDR1 is SGHRS and CDR2 is YFSETQ. Trimming cost V 0 bases and J 7 bases; bases outside gene matches: 4. The CDR3 is 15 residues long. Written as DNA, the CDR3 is TGCGCCAGCAGCTTGGGGCCTAGCGGGAGTAATGAGCAGTTCTTC. This encodes CASSLGPSGSNEQFF.

In its sample, this clonotype was seen a few times. The chain carries TRBV11-2 and TRBJ2-5; no clear D. Germline loops: CDR1 SGHAT, CDR2 FQNNGV. This CDR3 has 15 amino acids. With 6 bases removed from V and 0 bases from J, the gap between germline ends came to 14 bases. The CDR3 sequence is CASRPILPYQETQYF. CDR3 in DNA: TGTGCCAGCAGACCTATCCTTCCGTACCAAGAGACCCAGTACTTC.

This clonotype has just a few counts. The V gene is TRBV3-1, the J gene TRBJ2-1; TRBD2 matches at 9 bases. The CDR3 spans 17 residues. V lost 7 bases to trimming and J lost 0 bases; unmatched junction nucleotides: 10. Germline V gene data show CDR1 as LGHDT and CDR2 as YNNKEL (reference sequence). Here the CDR3 reads CASTPRLAVSSYNEQFF. CDR3 DNA sequence: TGTGCCAGCACCCCCCGACTAGCGGTTAGCTCCTACAATGAGCAGTTCTTC.

This clonotype was observed a handful of times. The chain couples TRBV12-3 or TRBV12-4 to TRBJ2-4, with 7 bases fitting TRBD1. The CDR3 runs to 16 residues. With V trimmed by 0 bases and J by 1 base, 3 bases remained unmatched. CDR3 DNA: TGTGCCAGCAGTTTAGCAGGGGGCATGGCCAAAAACATTCAGTACTTC. This codes for CASSLAGGMAKNIQYF.

At least ten counts were recorded for this clonotype. V gene TRBV6-5 combines with J gene TRBJ2-1; weak D call: TRBD1 (6 bases). This CDR3 has 15 amino acids. The V gene's germline CDR1 is MNHEY and CDR2 SVGAGI. V lost 4 bases and J lost 1, with 11 bases in between. Here the CDR3 reads CASSFTGRSYNEQFF. CDR3 sequence (DNA): TGTGCCAGCAGTTTTACAGGGAGATCCTACAATGAGCAGTTCTTC.

This clonotype was seen repeatedly, ten times or more. The rearrangement links TRBV12-3 or TRBV12-4 to TRBJ2-1; D unclear. Trimming cost V 4 bases and J 8 bases, with 6 bases left between them. The CDR3 has 11 residues. CDR3 in DNA: TGTGCCAGCAGTTCCAGCGATGAGCAGTTCTTC. Translating gives CASSSSDEQFF.

In this sample, this clonotype turned up a few times. The chain joins TRBV12-3 or TRBV12-4 to TRBJ2-5; 12 positions agree with TRBD2. Germline trimming cut 3 bases from V and 3 bases from J; bases unmatched to any gene: 5. This CDR3 has 16 amino acids. The CDR3 DNA is TGTGCCAGCAGTTTGGTAGGACTAGCGGGAAAAGAGACCCAGTACTTC. The encoded protein is CASSLVGLAGKETQYF.

In its sample, this clonotype was seen once. This CDR3 is CSVPGLANYNEQFF. The CDR3 nucleotides read TGCAGCGTCCCCGGACTAGCGAACTACAATGAGCAGTTCTTC. The chain links TRBV29-1 to TRBJ2-1; TRBD2 matches at 9 bases. J lost 3 bases, V lost 6 bases, and 6 bases had no gene match. The CDR3 covers 14 residues. Per germline, CDR1 SQVTM and CDR2 ANQGSEA.

This clonotype was counted only a few times. The chain employs TRBV21-1 and TRBJ2-3; the table names TRBD2, a call not compared with the DNA. TRBV21-1 is recorded as a pseudogene. The CDR3 contains 16 residues. The CDR3 DNA reads TGTGCCAGCAGCAAAGACGCAGGGCCATACACAGATACGCAGTATTTT. Amino acid sequence: CASSKDAGPYTDTQYF.

The J gene is TRBJ2-1, the V gene TRBV15, with 10 positions matching TRBD2. Germline lookup yields CDR1 LNHNV and CDR2 YYDKDF (reference sequence). There are 15 residues in the CDR3. V lost 4 bases, J lost 4 bases, and 4 bases stayed unmatched. CDR3 DNA: TGTGCCACCAGCACAGCTAGCGGGAGTTACAATGAGCAGTTCTTC. Translated, it gives CATSTASGSYNEQFF. The variable domain in full, completed from reference TRBV15 and TRBJ2-1, reads DAMVIQNPRYQVTQFGKPVTLSCSQTLNHNVMYWYQQKSSQAPKLLFHYYDKDFNNEADTPDNFQSRRPNTSFCFLDIRSPGLGDTAMYLCATSTASGSYNEQFFGPGTRLTVL.

The rearrangement links TRBV7-3 to TRBJ2-7; D may correspond to TRBD1 or TRBD2 (5 bases each). The germline V and J ends were trimmed by 2 bases and 2 bases, with 13 bases remaining between them. The CDR3 is made up of 15 amino acids. The germline gives CDR1 SGHTA, CDR2 FQGTGA. The CDR3 coding sequence is TGTGCCAGCAGCTTATATACCCTGGGGGCCTACGAGCAGTACTTC. Translation: CASSLYTLGAYEQYF.